This record covers a single T cell receptor (beta chain). These data come from a study of control samples from healthy donors and cancer patients. Sequenced by immunoSEQ multiplex PCR; TCRdb stores in-frame clones only, minus some. Recorded for this sample: fewer than 250,000 clones. The ends were cut back, 2 bases at V and 7 bases at J, with 17 bases in the middle. Looked up from germline, CDR1 is LGHNA and CDR2 is YSLEER. This CDR3 contains 16 residues. The chain has TRBV4-3 and TRBJ1-4, with D maybe TRBD1 (5 bases). This sequence originates from a woman in her twenties or thirties in good health. Specimen: blood. In DNA, the CDR3 is TGCGCCAGCAGCCAATCTAAAGGGGTCAGAGGTGAAAAACTGTTTTTT. As protein: CASSQSKGVRGEKLFF.